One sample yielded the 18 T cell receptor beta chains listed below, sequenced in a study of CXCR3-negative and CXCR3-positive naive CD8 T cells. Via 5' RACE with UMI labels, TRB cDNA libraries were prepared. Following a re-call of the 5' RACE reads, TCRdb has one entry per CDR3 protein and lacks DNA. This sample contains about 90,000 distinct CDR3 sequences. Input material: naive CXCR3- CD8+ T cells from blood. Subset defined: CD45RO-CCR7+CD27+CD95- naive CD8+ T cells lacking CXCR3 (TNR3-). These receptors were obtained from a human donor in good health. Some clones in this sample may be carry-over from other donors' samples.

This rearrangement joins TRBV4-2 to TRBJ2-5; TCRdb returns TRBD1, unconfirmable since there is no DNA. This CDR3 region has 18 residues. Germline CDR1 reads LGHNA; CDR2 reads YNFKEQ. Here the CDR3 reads CASSQGGPATGGQETQYF.

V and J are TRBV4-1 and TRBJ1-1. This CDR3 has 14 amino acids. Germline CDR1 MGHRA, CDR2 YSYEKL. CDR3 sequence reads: CASSLGMDGTEAFF.

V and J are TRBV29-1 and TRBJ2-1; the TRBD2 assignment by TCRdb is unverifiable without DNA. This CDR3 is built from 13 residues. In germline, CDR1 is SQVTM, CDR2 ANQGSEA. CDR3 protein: CSVPGTSGIEQFF.

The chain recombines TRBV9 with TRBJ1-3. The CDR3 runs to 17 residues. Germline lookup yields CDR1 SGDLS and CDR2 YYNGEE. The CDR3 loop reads CASSASVDIEYGNTIYF.

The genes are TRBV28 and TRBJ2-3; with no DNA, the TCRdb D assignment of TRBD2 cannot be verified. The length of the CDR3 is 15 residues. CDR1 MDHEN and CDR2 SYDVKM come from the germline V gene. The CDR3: CASRPLAESTDTQYF. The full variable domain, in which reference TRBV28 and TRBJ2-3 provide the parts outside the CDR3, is DVKVTQSSRYLVKRTGEKVFLECVQDMDHENMFWYRQDPGLGLRLIYFSYDVKMKEKGDIPEGYSVSREKKERFSLILESASTNQTSMYLCASRPLAESTDTQYFGPGTRLTVL.

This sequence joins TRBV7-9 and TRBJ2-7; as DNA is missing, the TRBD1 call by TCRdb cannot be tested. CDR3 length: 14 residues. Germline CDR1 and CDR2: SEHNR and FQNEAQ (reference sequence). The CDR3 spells CASSPRGQGYEQYF.

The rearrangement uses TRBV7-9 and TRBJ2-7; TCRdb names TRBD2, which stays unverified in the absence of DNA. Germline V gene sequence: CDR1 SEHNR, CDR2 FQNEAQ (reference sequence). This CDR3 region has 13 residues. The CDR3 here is CASSLIAGDEQYF.

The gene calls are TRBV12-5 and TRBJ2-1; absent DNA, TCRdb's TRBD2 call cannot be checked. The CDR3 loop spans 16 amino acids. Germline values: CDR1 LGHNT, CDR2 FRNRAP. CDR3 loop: CASGPPGGLIYNEQFF. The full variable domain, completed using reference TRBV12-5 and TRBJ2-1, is DARVTQTPRHKVTEMGQEVTMRCQPILGHNTVFWYRQTMMQGLELLAYFRNRAPLDDSGMPKDRFSAEMPDATLATLKIQPSEPRDSAVYFCASGPPGGLIYNEQFFGPGTRLTVL.

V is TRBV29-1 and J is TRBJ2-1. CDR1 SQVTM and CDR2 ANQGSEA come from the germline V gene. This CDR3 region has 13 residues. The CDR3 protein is CSVERASYNEQFF.

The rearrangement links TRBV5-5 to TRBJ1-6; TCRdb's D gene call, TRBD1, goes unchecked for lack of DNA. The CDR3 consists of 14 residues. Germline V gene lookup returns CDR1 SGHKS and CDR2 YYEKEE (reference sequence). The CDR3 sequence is CTSSPGYNNSPLHF.

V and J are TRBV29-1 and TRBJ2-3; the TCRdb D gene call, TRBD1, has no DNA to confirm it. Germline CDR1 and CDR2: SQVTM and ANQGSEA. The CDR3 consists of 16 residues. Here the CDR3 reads CSVEDLGEMLGGAQYF.

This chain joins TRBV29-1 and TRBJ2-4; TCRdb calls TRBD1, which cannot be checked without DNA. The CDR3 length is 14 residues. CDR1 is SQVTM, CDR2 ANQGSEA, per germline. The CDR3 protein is CSVGQGSDKNIQYF.

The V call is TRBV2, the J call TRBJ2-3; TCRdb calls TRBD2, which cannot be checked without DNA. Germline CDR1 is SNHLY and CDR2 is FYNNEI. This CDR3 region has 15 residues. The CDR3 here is CASTGTSGYADTQYF.

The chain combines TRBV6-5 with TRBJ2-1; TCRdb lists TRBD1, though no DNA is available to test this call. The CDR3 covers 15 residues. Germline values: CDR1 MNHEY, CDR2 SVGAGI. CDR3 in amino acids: CASSLDRGGIYEQFF.

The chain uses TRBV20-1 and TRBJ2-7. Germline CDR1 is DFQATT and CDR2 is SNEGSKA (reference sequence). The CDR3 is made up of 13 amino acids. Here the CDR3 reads CSAREQASYEQYF.

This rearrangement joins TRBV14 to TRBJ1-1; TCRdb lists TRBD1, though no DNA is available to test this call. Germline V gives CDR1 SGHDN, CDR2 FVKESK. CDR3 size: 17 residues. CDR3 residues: CASSLLDRNLMNTEAFF.

The CDR3 protein is CASSPSGPGTMETQYF. The rearrangement uses TRBV7-9 and TRBJ2-5; TCRdb returns TRBD1, unconfirmable since there is no DNA. Germline values: CDR1 SEHNR, CDR2 FQNEAQ (reference sequence). The CDR3 runs 16 residues.

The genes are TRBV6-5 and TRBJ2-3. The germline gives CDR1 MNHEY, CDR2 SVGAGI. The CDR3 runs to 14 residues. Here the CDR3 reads CASSYYSNTDTQYF.